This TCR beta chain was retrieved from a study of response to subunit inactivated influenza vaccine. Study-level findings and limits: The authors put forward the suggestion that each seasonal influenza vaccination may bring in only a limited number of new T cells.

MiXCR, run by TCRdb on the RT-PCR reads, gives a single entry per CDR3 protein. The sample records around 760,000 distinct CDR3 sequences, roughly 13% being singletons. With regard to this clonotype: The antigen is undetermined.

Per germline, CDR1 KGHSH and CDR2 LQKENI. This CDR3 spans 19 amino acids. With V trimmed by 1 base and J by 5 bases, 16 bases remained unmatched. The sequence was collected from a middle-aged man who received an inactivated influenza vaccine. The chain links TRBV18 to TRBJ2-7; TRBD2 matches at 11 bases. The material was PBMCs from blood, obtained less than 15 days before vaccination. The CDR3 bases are TGTGCCAGCTCACCACTCCCTGTTCTGTCTAGCGGGAGGTCCAACGAGCAGTACTTC. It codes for CASSPLPVLSSGRSNEQYF.